This T cell receptor beta chain was captured by sequencing in a study of vaccination and CD4 T cells after COVID-19 (dated by TCRdb to between 2021 and 2023). With regard to the full study: Convalescent patients had a positive SARS-CoV-2 result on nasal swab PCR, and of these patients, several had mild disease and one had severe disease. In the convalescent cohort there were six males and four females, among whom were two Hispanic individuals, seven Caucasians, two Asians and one multiracial person. Two doses of either the Pfizer-BioNTech BNT162b2 vaccine (n=8) or the Moderna mRNA-1273 vaccine (n=2) were administered to participants. Post-COVID blood samples from convalescent patients were collected a median of around 100 days after diagnosis, with a range of roughly 30 to 170 days. Post-vaccine blood samples were collected a median of approximately 72 days after the second vaccine dose, ranging from roughly 13 to 250 days. The cultures were stimulated with overlapping spike peptide pools from SARS-CoV-2 and from the common cold coronaviruses HCoV-NL63, HCoV-OC43 and HCoV-229E. Control cultures used a CEFX viral epitope pool as positive control, an HIV-1 Nef peptide pool as negative control, or no peptide. In some eleven COVID-19 convalescent patients and a few infection-naive healthy vaccine recipients, researchers compared the spike-specific CD4+ TCR repertoire from before mRNA vaccination with the repertoire from after. Results the study describes overall, beyond this receptor: The median number of SARS-CoV-2-reactive clonotypes rose from roughly 20 after infection to 30 to 45 after vaccination, but the change was not significant. In convalescent patients, nearly all vaccine-specific clones (304 of 307) were found to be mono-reactive for SARS-CoV-2 spike rather than cross-reactive with common cold coronaviruses. The study included relatively few convalescent patients and did not analyze early timepoints after natural infection. In convalescent patients, a median about 86% of post-vaccine SARS-CoV-2-reactive clones were detected only after vaccination, and vaccine-specific priming was suggested by this finding.

CDR1 and CDR2 were assigned from the germline V gene as SGHVS and FNYEAQ. Trimming accounts for 5 bases at V and 4 bases at J, while the number of junction bases matched to no gene is 5. The CDR3 runs 14 residues from the cysteine to the phenylalanine. The sequence is cut down to CDR3 DNA, 42 bases in frame from base 1. The receptor library was made with PCR. DNA from cultured CD4+ T cells was subjected to TCR sequencing with the Oncomine TCR Beta short-read assay at the Johns Hopkins FTIC core. The QIAamp micro DNA kit was used to extract genomic DNA from the cultured CD4+ T cells. Oncomine TCR Beta libraries made from cultured CD4+ T cells were pooled using unique dual indexes and sequenced on an Illumina iSeq 100. Under the source paper's analysis protocol: Non-productive sequences were filtered out, and CDR3s that did not start with C, did not end with F or W, or were shorter than 7 amino acids were discarded. The MANAFEST web application identified antigen-specific clonotypes by comparing peptide-stimulated wells against reference wells and other culture wells. For a clone to be called positive, the clone needed an FDR below 0.05, an odds ratio above 5, and a productive frequency above 0.1% in at least two of three replicate wells. Cross-reactive clonotypes were defined as significantly expanded in both SARS-CoV-2 spike wells and at least one common cold coronavirus spike condition. Similarity between CDR3 sequences was evaluated in R version 3.6.1 using Levenshtein distances (stringdist) and unrooted phylogenetic trees (ape). TCRdb reran the public reads through fastp at Q25 and MiXCR, keeping productive beta chains. Entries that share a CDR3 protein sequence are merged under the most common genes and DNA. TCRdb, not the authors, supplied the V and J calls. The sample table lists fewer than 20,000 distinct CDR3 sequences, more than 45% of them with a count of one. The ten largest clones capture 11% to 15% of the sample.

Regarding this clonotype: Its binding antigen is unknown. Base-call qualities are not available, and no considerably larger clone is one nucleotide away.

The treatment or condition tag for this specimen amounts to: roughly 11-day PBMC culture with coronavirus spike peptide pools or control peptides (ViraFEST assay). To expand antigen-specific T cells with peptide pools and then pick out the expanded clonotypes through TCR sequencing, the study relied on the ViraFEST assay. The convalescent patients' positive SARS-CoV-2 PCR tests fell between March and December 2020, which was before the Alpha, Beta and Delta variants emerged in the United States. PBMCs were cultured at roughly 1.8 million per well in IMDM supplemented with approximately 5% human AB serum and 8 to 10 IU/ml IL-2, with roughly 10 ug/ml peptide pools added. Half of the culture medium was replaced with fresh IL-2-containing medium on days 3 and 7. After 10 days of culture, CD4+ T cells were isolated by negative selection using the EasySep CD4+ T cell isolation kit. Ficoll-Paque Plus gradient centrifugation was used to isolate PBMCs from whole blood, and the isolated PBMCs were then either used fresh or cryopreserved at -140C. Culture conditions were generally each tested in triplicate wells.

This clonotype was sampled from a human donor who had recovered from COVID-19. The chain couples TRBV7-6 to TRBJ2-3; 8 bases in the junction line up with TRBD1. Sequencing was performed on CD4+ T cells from blood, cultured in vitro. The CDR3 protein is CASSRTGGSDTQYF. The bases are TGTGCCAGCAGCCGAACAGGGGGATCAGATACGCAGTATTTT.